This TCR beta chain stems from a study of blood T cell repertoires in COVID-19. Data came from immunoSEQ multiplex PCR; TCRdb stores just in-frame clones and leaves some out. This table holds about 380,000 clones, 88% found once. This clonotype was sampled from a woman under 30 who had recovered from COVID-19. The material sequenced was PBMCs or T cells enriched from blood (not recorded which).

The DNA of the CDR3 is TGTGCCAGCAGTTACGTCGCAGGAGGGTCACCCCTCCACTTT. This gives the protein CASSYVAGGSPLHF. The rearrangement links TRBV6-5 to TRBJ1-6; unclear D gene. CDR1 and CDR2 from the germline V gene are MNHEY and SVGAGI. V lost 2 bases and J 10 bases, leaving 12 bases between the germline ends. The CDR3 length is 14 residues.